This T cell receptor beta chain was captured in a study of a mutant IDH1 vaccine in newly diagnosed glioma. Study summary: The sex distribution of treated patients was about 62% male and roughly 40% female, with a mean age of around 40 years. Pretreatment consisted of radiotherapy, temozolomide, or both, with most receiving both.

Stated time point: week 5, during vaccination. Alongside topical imiquimod, each dose of vaccine comprised 300 ug of mutant IDH1 20-mer peptide. The donor cohort comprised cases of new WHO grade 3 or 4 IDH1-mutant, ATRX-lost astrocytoma. CDR3 length: 13 amino acids. The ends lost 5 bases at V and 0 bases at J; junction bases unmatched: 0. Germline lookup yields CDR1 MNHEY and CDR2 SMNVEV (reference sequence). Points from the study as a whole: The occurrence of vaccine-induced immune responses was seen in 90% to 95% of patients.

The protocol was immunoSEQ multiplex PCR, while the TCRdb copy is restricted to in-frame clones and leaves out a portion. The table includes about 42,000 clones, 80% to 90% detected once. Turning to this clone: Antigen: not known.

This sequence joins TRBV27 and TRBJ2-7, with 8 bases that match TRBD1. This specimen was PBMCs, taken from a glioma patient whose treatment included an IDH1 peptide vaccine. This TCR derives from a man in his forties with glioma. The CDR3 protein is CASSTGGSYEQYF. CDR3 nucleotide sequence: TGTGCCAGCAGTACAGGGGGCTCCTACGAGCAGTACTTC.